This T cell receptor (beta chain) stems from a study of T cell responses to AZD1222 COVID-19 vaccine listed by TCRdb under 2021. As for the study more broadly: AZD1222 recipients with second doses at about 4 weeks or about 12 weeks were pooled, because spike-specific TCR depth and breadth did not differ between schedules. TCR sequencing covered 233 trial participants: 200 to 210 given two doses of AZD1222 and about 26 given two doses of MenACWY control vaccine. Enrollment into the trials was organized by age into subgroups of 18-55, 56-69 and 70-plus years, and those subgroups contained roughly 150, 30 and 60 TCR-sequenced participants, respectively. Beyond this particular receptor, the publication reports: In the small 56-69-year group, the increase in depth fell short of significance, most likely because of low power. A significant rise in spike-specific TCR breadth and depth was observed after two AZD1222 doses relative to day 0 and relative to MenACWY recipients. CD4 TCRs associated with the vaccine covered the entire spike protein, and the dominant responses were in regions 160-218 and 743-854. Epitopes outside the regions mutated in the B.1.351 and B.1.1.7 variants were reportedly recognized by nearly half of the unique spike-specific TCRs. Participants were mostly white British, with more females than males. The authors suggested clonal diversity may have been underestimated. No day 14 peak-response samples were available, so repertoires were characterized only after the peak T cell response. Conclusions about previously exposed vaccinees are limited, since just 6 or 7 AZD1222 recipients were seropositive for SARS-CoV-2 at baseline.

The CDR3 regions of human TCRbeta chains were analyzed by immunosequencing. The paper's data handling went like this. TCRs in the repertoires were compared against a reference library of SARS-CoV-2-specific TCRs that had been generated with the MIRA antigen-specificity platform. Breadth was defined as the fraction of unique TCRs that were SARS-CoV-2-associated. Depth was defined as the fraction of total T cells that were SARS-CoV-2-associated. Using the MIRA data, every spike-specific TCR was mapped to the spike region that the TCR reacted to and assigned to either a CD4 or a CD8 class. Log10-transformed breadth and depth values were compared by one-way ANOVA with Sidak's multiple comparisons tests. As stored in TCRdb, this immuneACCESS dataset retains in-frame rearrangements with V and J assigned. A fraction of the clones does not appear; measured against another copy, unresolved V genes explain less than half of the discrepancy, and the remainder lacks a known reason. For V, J and clone size, that table is used; D and trimming come from the DNA. The sample contains about 120,000 clones, about nine tenths of them found a single time. The leading ten clones occupy 6.9% of the sample.

The time point label, read with the paper, signifies: baseline before first vaccination. Vaccinee samples came from UK trials COV001 and COV002, including a single-blind randomized controlled phase 2/3 trial of AZD1222 (ChAdOx1 nCoV-19) in healthy adults. For TCRbeta chain sequencing, PBMC samples were collected from trial participants at day 0 and at day 28 after the second dose. Via the germline V gene, CDR1 is LGHNA and CDR2 YSLEER. Its CDR3 holds 14 amino acids, cysteine through phenylalanine. Just the 42-base CDR3 DNA is kept, in frame starting at base 1. Compared with germline, V lacks 3 bases and J lacks 6 bases; bases without a gene match: 5. As concerns this clone: Its antigen is currently not known. Base quality data are lacking; no much larger clone is found one base away.

This material consisted of peripheral blood, taken on day 0 of AZD1222 vaccination. In this chain, TRBV4-3 is recombined with TRBJ2-7, and 10 junction bases match TRBD2. This TCR derives from an adult in good health. The CDR3 amino acid sequence is: CASSQNRLAGEQYF. The DNA is TGCGCCAGCAGCCAGAACAGACTAGCGGGCGAGCAGTACTTC.